This TCR beta chain was sequenced during a study of shared clonotypes between healthy human individuals. Germline lookup yields CDR1 WSHSY and CDR2 SAAADI. The CDR3 covers 14 residues. The V end was cut by 6 bases, the J end by 3 bases, with 12 bases between. Clones were sequenced by immunoSEQ multiplex PCR, and TCRdb holds only the in-frame ones, with some missing. The sample lists about 2.3 million clones, approximately 93% occurring once. Partitioning of CD4+ cells yielded a CD45RA+ naive subset and a CD45RA-negative memory subset. Concerning this clone itself: What it binds is not known.

Study-level points and caveats: What limited the represented genetic and exposure-history diversity was the small number of donors. Sampling covered blood only; tissue repertoires likely differ. Though the depth was large, rarefaction showed that sorted-subset sequencing was incomplete.

Sequencing was performed on naive CD4+ T cells from PBMCs. Subset denoted: CD45RA+ positively selected. The chain combines TRBV10-2 with TRBJ2-1; D is perhaps TRBD1 or TRBD2 (5 bases each). The sequence was collected from a young man in good health. Some clones in this sample may be carry-over from other donors' samples. The CDR3 nucleotides read TGCGCCAGCAGAGACGGGACGGACTACAATGAGCAGTTCTTC. This encodes CASRDGTDYNEQFF.